The T cell receptor beta chain under discussion was sequenced for a study of blood T cells in healthy people across ages. Overall study findings and caveats: Age brought a roughly linear fall in TCR beta diversity measured per million T cells.

This clonotype was seen many times. Its antigen remains unknown. It was with a sample-barcoded 5' primer and a J-beta primer mix that a second PCR of roughly 6 to 11 cycles was run. TCRdb recomputed calls from the 5' RACE reads with MiXCR, one row per CDR3 protein. Of roughly 2 million distinct CDR3 sequences listed, less than 50% were seen once; the top ten hold over 2%. V lost 6 bases to trimming and J lost 4 bases; unmatched junction nucleotides: 6. The CDR3 has 15 residues. Germline values: CDR1 SGHTA, CDR2 FQGNSA. The chain recombines TRBV7-2 with TRBJ2-1; 10 bases line up with TRBD2. Sequenced: blood. The source is a woman aged 40 to 50 in good health. CDR3 bases: TGTGCCAGCAGTTCCCGGACTAGCGGTTACAATGAGCAGTTCTTC. Protein: CASSSRTSGYNEQFF.